The rows below give T cell receptor beta chains drawn from one sample of a study of blood T cell repertoires in COVID-19. Profiling relied on immunoSEQ multiplex PCR, and the TCRdb table lists in-frame clones only, not all of them. The data hold 110,000 to 150,000 clones, with 65% to 90% observed a single time. Specimen: peripheral blood. These receptors were collected from a man aged 45-65 years with acute or convalescent COVID-19. CDR3s include the opening cysteine and the closing phenylalanine or tryptophan.

v_call | cdr3_aa
TRBV6-5 | CASSRQGAIGYTF
TRBV6-6 | CAIRSHGNEQFF
TRBV10-2 | CASSTEYNSPLHF
TRBV7-2 | CASSPSDSLNYGYTF
TRBV11-3 | CASSSYSGTAFNTEAFF
TRBV6-5 | CASMAGGAYEQYF
TRBV19 | CASSIPQGALYGYTF
TRBV5-1 | CASQPGLNNADTEAFF
TRBV19 | CASRKDSEKLFF
TRBV10-1 | CASSDDGTGLYNEQFF
TRBV4-1 | CASSQGKYGLMNTEAFF
TRBV18 | CASSPSGGDTDTQYF
TRBV7-3 | CASSRSGSTDTQYF
TRBV5-1 | CASSYQGDVNEKLFF